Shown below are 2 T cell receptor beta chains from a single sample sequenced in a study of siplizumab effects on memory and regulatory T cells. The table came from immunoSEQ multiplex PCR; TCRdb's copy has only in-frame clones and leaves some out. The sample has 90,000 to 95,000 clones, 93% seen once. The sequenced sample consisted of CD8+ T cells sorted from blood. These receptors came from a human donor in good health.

The CDR3 is CASSPRTWSLEKLFF. The CDR3 DNA is TGTGCCAGCAGCCCGAGAACGTGGAGCCTTGAAAAACTGTTTTTT. The chain employs TRBV6-5 and TRBJ1-4; D is unclear. CDR1 is MNHEY, CDR2 SVGAGI, per germline. The length of the CDR3 is 15 residues. Trimming removed 6 bases at V and 7 bases at J, with 18 bases between.

CDR3 nucleotides: TGTGCCAGCAGCCTAAATAGCGGGAGGGCCGCAGATACGCAGTATTTT. It encodes CASSLNSGRAADTQYF. The V and J genes are TRBV11-3 and TRBJ2-3; TRBD2 aligns across 11 bases. This CDR3 contains 16 residues. The germline gives CDR1 SGHNT, CDR2 YENEEA. After removal of 5 bases from V and 4 bases from J, the junction contained 8 bases not matched to a gene.